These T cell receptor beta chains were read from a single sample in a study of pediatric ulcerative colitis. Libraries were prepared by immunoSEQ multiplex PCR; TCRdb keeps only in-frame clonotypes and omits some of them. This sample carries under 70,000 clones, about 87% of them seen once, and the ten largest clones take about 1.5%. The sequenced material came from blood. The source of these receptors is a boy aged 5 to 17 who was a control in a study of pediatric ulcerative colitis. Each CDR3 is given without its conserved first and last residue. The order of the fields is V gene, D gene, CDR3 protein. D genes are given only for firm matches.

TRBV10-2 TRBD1 ASTEGGTGYQPQH
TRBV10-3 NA AISENTLGNQPQH
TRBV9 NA ASSASYEQY
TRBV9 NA ASSVEGYVTDTQY
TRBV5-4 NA ASSPSIRPDSTDTQY
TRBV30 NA AWSVPLSAF
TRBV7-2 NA ASSLVGANTEAF
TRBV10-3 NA AISDSSRESGNTIY
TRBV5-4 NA ASSLEGVPGNTIY
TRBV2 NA ASRVYSPLH
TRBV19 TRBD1 ASSKDRTTRNEQF
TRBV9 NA ASSVAPGTDTQY
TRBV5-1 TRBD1 ASSWGQGLTEAF
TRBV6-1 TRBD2 ASSVLAGVNEQY
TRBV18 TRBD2 ASSPLTRTSGGSTDTQY
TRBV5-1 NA ASSPMQGYNEQF
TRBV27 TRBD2 ASSLAGVNNEQF
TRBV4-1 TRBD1 ASSQGWRQGNTEAF
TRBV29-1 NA SGGPEDTQY
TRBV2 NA ASSALGRAGNTIY
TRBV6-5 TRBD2 ASSQDRGGLVEQY
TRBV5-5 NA ASSLAGAYNSPLH
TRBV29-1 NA SVDLAGPYGYT
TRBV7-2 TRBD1 ASSLVGQGANYGYT
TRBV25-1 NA ASSEGPRSSYNSPLH
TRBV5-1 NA ASSFQDQEDEKLF
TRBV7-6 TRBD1 ASSLKGTGAYEQY
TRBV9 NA ASSPNPVWGRNTDTQY
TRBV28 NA ASSLKGLLTYNEQF
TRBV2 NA ASSRSEVF
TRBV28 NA ALKQSVSGEAF
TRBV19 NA ASSIGVGRDTQY
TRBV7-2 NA ASSLRPFPKASYNEQF
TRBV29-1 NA SVGPAGLNTEAF
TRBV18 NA ASSLRIENTGELF
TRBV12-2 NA ARPSKREKTYEQY
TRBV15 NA ATSRAGPYNEQF
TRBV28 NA ASTASKEHGYT
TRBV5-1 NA ASTETGQNYGYT
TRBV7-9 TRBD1 ASSTGTGLLNEQF
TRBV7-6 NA ASSLILGRNQPQH
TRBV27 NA ASSSPTYDVEQF
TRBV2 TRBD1 ASSEGQTNTEAF
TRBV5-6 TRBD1 ASRRIWESGQGSTDTQY
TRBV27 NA ASANFGSNYGYT
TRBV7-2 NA ASSLTGKSYEQY
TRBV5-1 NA ASSLDRVEETQY
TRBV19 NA ASSTRETSYNSPLH
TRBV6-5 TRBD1 ASSPGGQNYGYT
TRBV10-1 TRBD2 ASSDASLAGGNNEQF
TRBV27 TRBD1 ASSLSGTDYGYT